The 24 T cell receptor beta chains reported below all come from one sample, sequenced in a study of OX40 agonist ivuxolimab in advanced cancers. The protocol was immunoSEQ multiplex PCR, while the TCRdb copy is restricted to in-frame clones and leaves out a portion. The table shows 60,000 or so clones, with more than 75% occurring only once. Sequencing used CD4+ or CD8+ T cells sorted from blood, obtained in a trial of the OX40 agonist ivuxolimab. Receptor source: an adult with an advanced solid tumor such as melanoma, head and neck, liver or kidney cancer.

This clone was seen once. This chain links TRBV15 with TRBJ2-6; D is ambiguous. The CDR3 totals 15 residues. Between the trimmed V and J ends, which lost 1 base and 1 base, there was a span of 5 bases. Germline CDR1 LNHNV, CDR2 YYDKDF (reference sequence). CDR3 DNA: TGTGCCACCAGCAGAGGGGGTTCTGGGGCCAACGTCCTGACTTTC. It specifies CATSRGGSGANVLTF.

The V gene is TRBV18, the J gene TRBJ1-5; tentatively, D is TRBD1 (5 bases). The V gene lost 3 bases and the J gene lost 2 bases, with 11 bases spanning the gap. The CDR3 sequence is 15 residues long. Germline V gene sequence: CDR1 KGHSH, CDR2 LQKENI. CDR3 sequence reads: CASSPQGKGNQPQHF. CDR3 nucleotides: TGTGCCAGCTCACCTCAGGGTAAGGGCAATCAGCCCCAGCATTTT.

The genes are TRBV6-5 and TRBJ1-5; 7 bases agree with TRBD1. Germline V CDR1 and CDR2: MNHEY, SVGAGI. The CDR3 totals 15 residues. The V gene end was trimmed by 4 bases and the J gene end by 2 bases; junction bases not matched to a gene: 5. DNA for the CDR3: TGTGCCAGCAGTTCGTACAGGGGCGGCAATCAGCCCCAGCATTTT. Its translation: CASSSYRGGNQPQHF.

This chain links TRBV6-1 with TRBJ2-3, with TRBD2 matching over 8 bases. Germline V gene lookup returns CDR1 MNHNS and CDR2 SASEGT. J lost 6 bases, V lost 6 bases, and 5 bases had no gene match. The CDR3 sequence is 13 residues long. CDR3 loop: CASRGAGVDTQYF. The CDR3 coding sequence is TGTGCCAGCAGGGGAGCGGGAGTTGATACGCAGTATTTT.

This clone was found a few times. J is TRBJ1-2 and V is TRBV11-2, with unresolved D. This CDR3 contains 13 residues. The V and J ends lost 1 base and 7 bases respectively, with 10 bases between them. CDR1 and CDR2 (germline): SGHAT, FQNNGV. The CDR3: CASSLGGQVGYTF. The CDR3 coding sequence is TGTGCCAGCAGCTTAGGAGGTCAAGTTGGCTACACCTTC.

Only one count was recorded for this clone. The rearrangement joins TRBV30 to TRBJ2-1, with 9 bases matching TRBD2. The CDR3 runs to 14 residues. With V trimmed by 5 bases and J by 9 bases, 11 bases remained unmatched. The germline V gene encodes CDR1 GTSNPN and CDR2 SVGIG (reference sequence). The CDR3: CAWAPGLAISEQFF. The CDR3 DNA is TGTGCCTGGGCACCGGGACTAGCAATCAGTGAGCAGTTCTTC.

This clone was seen just once. This sequence joins TRBV5-1 and TRBJ2-7; 8 bases fit TRBD2. There are 14 residues in the CDR3. Germline V CDR1 and CDR2: SGHRS, YFSETQ. V trimming: 0 bases; J trimming: 7 bases; junction bases outside the gene matches: 6. The DNA of the CDR3 is TGCGCCAGCAGCTTGGCGGGAGGGCTGGATGAGCAGTACTTC. Translating gives CASSLAGGLDEQYF. The full variable domain, rest sourced from reference TRBV5-1 and TRBJ2-7, is KAGVTQTPRYLIKTRGQQVTLSCSPISGHRSVSWYQQTPGQGLQFLFEYFSETQRNKGNFPGRFSGRQFSNSRSEMNVSTLELGDSALYLCASSLAGGLDEQYFGPGTRLTVT.

The chain uses TRBV6-5 and TRBJ2-3; D is perhaps TRBD1 or TRBD2 (5 bases each). Trimming stripped 6 bases from V and 1 base from J, with 17 bases between. CDR3 length: 16 residues. Germline-derived CDR1 and CDR2 are MNHEY and SVGAGI. Written as DNA, the CDR3 is TGTGCCAGCAGCTACCAGCACGGGGCGGGCACAGATACGCAGTATTTT. Protein sequence: CASSYQHGAGTDTQYF.

The genes are TRBV9 and TRBJ1-6; no firm D call. Germline V gene data show CDR1 as SGDLS and CDR2 as YYNGEE. This CDR3 is 16 amino acids long. V dropped 3 bases and J dropped 7 bases, with 17 bases sitting between them. CDR3 coding DNA: TGTGCCAGCAGCGACTCGTTAAGGTCACGGAATTCACCCCTCCACTTT. It encodes CASSDSLRSRNSPLHF. The full variable domain, completed using reference TRBV9 and TRBJ1-6, is DSGVTQTPKHLITATGQRVTLRCSPRSGDLSVYWYQQSLDQGLQFLIQYYNGEERAKGNILERFSAQQFPDLHSELNLSSLELGDSALYFCASSDSLRSRNSPLHFGNGTRLTVT.

The chain carries TRBV11-1 and TRBJ2-7; D is uncertain. The CDR3 has 13 residues. Trimming stripped 2 bases from V and 0 bases from J, with 5 bases between. From germline, CDR1 is SGHAT and CDR2 FQDESV (reference sequence). The CDR3 coding sequence is TGTGCCAGCAGCTTATCGAGCTCCTACGAGCAGTACTTC. It is translated as CASSLSSSYEQYF.

The chain joins TRBV29-1 to TRBJ2-7; 12 bases align to TRBD2. V lost 8 bases and J lost 6; bases outside the gene matches: 5. CDR3 length equals 12 residues. Germline V CDR1 and CDR2: SQVTM, ANQGSEA. The CDR3 region has the DNA TGCAGCACGACTAGCGGGAGTGGCGAGCAGTACTTC. It encodes CSTTSGSGEQYF.

The V call is TRBV5-1, the J call TRBJ2-1; D might be TRBD2 (6 bases). The CDR3 is 16 amino acids. The ends were cut back, 0 bases at V and 0 bases at J, with 10 bases in the middle. The germline CDR1 and CDR2 sequences are SGHRS and YFSETQ. The CDR3 reads CASSLDTGSSYNEQFF. CDR3 DNA sequence: TGCGCCAGCAGCTTGGATACCGGGAGCTCCTACAATGAGCAGTTCTTC.

The V gene is TRBV15, the J gene TRBJ2-5, with TRBD2 matching over 11 bases. The CDR3 sequence is 16 residues long. The J segment lost 5 bases and the V segment lost 0 bases, leaving 5 bases of the junction unmatched. The V gene's germline CDR1 is LNHNV and CDR2 YYDKDF (reference sequence). CDR3 nucleotides: TGTGCCACCAGCAGAGATATAGCGGGGGGGCGGGAGACCCAGTACTTC. Translated: CATSRDIAGGRETQYF.

The gene calls are TRBV4-3 and TRBJ2-1; 10 nucleotides match TRBD2. V lost 4 bases, J lost 0 bases, and 9 bases stayed unmatched. The CDR3 is 18 amino acids. CDR1 and CDR2 (germline): LGHNA, YSLEER. CDR3: CASSPRRSGGGSYNEQFF. DNA for the CDR3: TGCGCCAGCAGCCCCCGGAGGAGCGGGGGGGGCTCCTACAATGAGCAGTTCTTC.

The rearrangement joins TRBV29-1 to TRBJ1-1; D call uncertain. The CDR3 totals 15 residues. V lost 6 bases to trimming and J lost 3 bases, with 20 bases between them. Germline V CDR1 and CDR2: SQVTM, ANQGSEA. CDR3 in amino acids: CSVKFRSVGDTEAFF. The CDR3 DNA reads TGCAGCGTAAAGTTCCGTTCGGTGGGAGACACTGAAGCTTTCTTT.

The rearrangement uses TRBV21-1 and TRBJ2-4; the D call in the table, TRBD2, was not verified against the DNA. TRBV21-1 counts as a pseudogene. This CDR3 spans 16 amino acids. The CDR3 DNA reads TGTGCCAGCAGCATGAAGCGGGAGGCGGCCAAAAACATTCAGTACTTC. Amino acids: CASSMKREAAKNIQYF.

The chain has TRBV5-6 and TRBJ2-7; D gene unclear. The CDR3 runs to 15 residues. V lost 2 bases, J lost 0 bases, and 12 bases lay in between. Germline V gene lookup returns CDR1 SGHDT and CDR2 YYEEEE. CDR3 region: CASSFSKLHSYEQYF. CDR3 coding DNA: TGTGCCAGCAGCTTTAGCAAGCTTCACTCCTACGAGCAGTACTTC.

In its sample, this clone was seen a few times. The chain joins TRBV19 to TRBJ2-5; a possible D gene is TRBD1 (5 bases). The germline V and J ends were trimmed by 7 bases and 7 bases, with 13 bases remaining between them. The CDR3 is made up of 12 amino acids. The V gene's germline CDR1 is LNHDA and CDR2 SQIVND (reference sequence). The CDR3 spells CASIGQGTTQYF. CDR3 sequence (DNA): TGTGCCAGTATAGGCCAGGGAACGACCCAGTACTTC.

The rearrangement links TRBV6-5 to TRBJ2-2, with TRBD1 matching 7 bases. The CDR3 runs to 15 residues. Germline V lookup: CDR1 MNHEY, CDR2 SVGAGI. After removal of 6 bases from V and 7 bases from J, the junction contained 11 bases not matched to a gene. The CDR3 is CASSEQGFYIGELFF. The CDR3 nucleotides read TGTGCCAGCAGCGAACAGGGGTTTTATATCGGGGAGCTGTTTTTT.

V usage is TRBV5-4 and J usage is TRBJ1-3; 7 nucleotides agree with TRBD1. The J segment lost 3 bases and the V segment lost 4 bases, leaving 7 bases of the junction unmatched. Looked up from germline, CDR1 is SGHNT and CDR2 is YYREEE (reference sequence). The CDR3 is made up of 15 amino acids. The CDR3 DNA is TGTGCCAGCAGCCGACAGGGAGTAGTTGGAAACACCATATATTTT. Translating gives CASSRQGVVGNTIYF.

The gene calls are TRBV7-9 and TRBJ2-7; 10 nucleotides match TRBD1. The V segment lost 1 base and the J segment 6 bases; nucleotides outside the gene matches: 9. The CDR3 spans 16 residues. Per the germline V gene, CDR1 is SEHNR and CDR2 is FQNEAQ (reference sequence). CDR3 region: CASSLDPGQGQSEQYF. The CDR3 coding sequence is TGTGCCAGCAGCTTAGACCCGGGACAGGGGCAGTCCGAGCAGTACTTC.

This chain joins TRBV19 and TRBJ1-5; TRBD1 aligns across 7 bases. Losses at the gene ends were 5 bases for V and 2 bases for J; bases not matched to a gene: 0. Looked up from germline, CDR1 is LNHDA and CDR2 is SQIVND (reference sequence). The CDR3 contains 13 residues. CDR3 region: CASSGTGNQPQHF. CDR3 in DNA: TGTGCCAGTAGTGGGACAGGCAATCAGCCCCAGCATTTT.

V and J are TRBV4-1 and TRBJ1-1, with D unresolved. The germline V and J ends were trimmed by 4 bases and 9 bases, with 15 bases remaining between them. The germline CDR1 and CDR2 sequences are MGHRA and YSYEKL. This CDR3 is 13 amino acids long. The CDR3 loop reads CASSPPMGGKAFF. CDR3 DNA sequence: TGCGCCAGCAGCCCGCCGATGGGAGGGAAAGCTTTCTTT.

The rearrangement uses TRBV7-2 and TRBJ1-5; 7 nucleotides align to TRBD1. Germline CDR1 is SGHTA and CDR2 is FQGNSA. J lost 5 bases, V lost 5 bases, and 6 bases had no gene match. The CDR3 is made up of 14 amino acids. The CDR3 DNA reads TGTGCCAGCAGCACCCGACAGGGAGATCAGCCCCAGCATTTT. Its protein is CASSTRQGDQPQHF.